The entry that follows covers one T cell receptor (beta chain) sequence. The entry originates in a study of blood T cell repertoires in COVID-19. As for the study in general: PBMCs, B-cell-depleted T cells, or T cells provided the cDNA or gDNA that made up the material.

Under the authors' procedure: Estimation of nucleated cell counts was performed using reference gene primer amplification. TCRdb's table, derived via immunoSEQ multiplex PCR, lists solely in-frame clones and lacks some. V, J and clone size are those of that table, while D and trimming were read from the DNA. Counted here are 200,000 to 250,000 clones, nearly 90% occurring once; the ten biggest clones make up under 14%. In terms of age and location, participants ranged from roughly 18 to 100 years and lived in about two dozen US areas. Two negative PCRs, clearance, or symptom resolution were required of recovered Cohort 3 donors. Germline CDR1 is MNHEY and CDR2 is SMNVEV (reference sequence). V lost 3 bases and J 9 bases, leaving 9 bases between the germline ends. The CDR3 has 12 amino acids.

The sequencing sample was made of PBMCs or T cells enriched from blood (not recorded which). This TCR was sampled from a man aged 25 to 40 who had recovered from COVID-19. The chain recombines TRBV27 with TRBJ2-1; D is ambiguous. Here the CDR3 reads CASSFLSGEQFF. In nucleotides, the CDR3 is TGTGCCAGCAGTTTCCTTAGTGGTGAGCAGTTCTTC.